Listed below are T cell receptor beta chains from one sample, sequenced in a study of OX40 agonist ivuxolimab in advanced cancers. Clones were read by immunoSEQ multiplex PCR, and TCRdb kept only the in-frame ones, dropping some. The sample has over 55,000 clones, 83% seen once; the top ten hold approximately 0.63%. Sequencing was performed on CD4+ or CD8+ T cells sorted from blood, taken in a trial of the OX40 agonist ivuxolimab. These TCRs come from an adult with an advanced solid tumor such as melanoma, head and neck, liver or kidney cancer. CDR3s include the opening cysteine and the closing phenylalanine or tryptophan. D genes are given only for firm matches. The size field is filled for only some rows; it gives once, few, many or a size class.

CDR3 protein: CASSFSDRGHTEAFF
CDR3 DNA: TGTGCCAGCAGCTTCTCGGACAGGGGGCACACTGAAGCTTTCTTT
J gene: TRBJ1-1
D gene: TRBD1
V gene: TRBV5-5
clone size: .

CDR3 protein: CASSQDPLGLSGELFF
CDR3 DNA: TGTGCCAGCAGCCAAGATCCCCTAGGACTCTCCGGGGAGCTGTTTTTT
J gene: TRBJ2-2
D gene: .
V gene: TRBV4-2
clone size: few

CDR3 protein: CASSGLAVSTDTQYF
CDR3 DNA: TGTGCCAGCAGTGGACTAGCGGTTAGCACAGATACGCAGTATTTT
J gene: TRBJ2-3
D gene: TRBD2
V gene: TRBV2
clone size: few

CDR3 protein: CASSLSTHGAYNEQFF
CDR3 DNA: TGTGCCAGCAGCCTCTCGACCCACGGGGCATACAATGAGCAGTTCTTC
J gene: TRBJ2-1
D gene: .
V gene: TRBV7-2
clone size: .

CDR3 protein: CASSIIRGTGLSYNEQFF
CDR3 DNA: TGTGCCAGTAGTATAATAAGGGGGACAGGGCTTAGCTACAATGAGCAGTTCTTC
J gene: TRBJ2-1
D gene: TRBD1
V gene: TRBV19
clone size: .

CDR3 protein: CASSQDQGLGSSYEQYF
CDR3 DNA: TGTGCCAGCAGCCAAGATCAGGGTCTGGGAAGCTCCTACGAGCAGTACTTC
J gene: TRBJ2-7
D gene: .
V gene: TRBV14
clone size: once

CDR3 protein: CASSRQENTEAFF
CDR3 DNA: TGTGCCAGCAGTAGACAGGAGAACACTGAAGCTTTCTTT
J gene: TRBJ1-1
D gene: .
V gene: TRBV7-6
clone size: few

CDR3 protein: CASSLSATNEKLFF
CDR3 DNA: TGTGCCAGCAGTCTGTCCGCAACTAATGAAAAACTGTTTTTT
J gene: TRBJ1-4
D gene: .
V gene: TRBV6-4
clone size: .

CDR3 protein: CSVEPGGRVAFF
CDR3 DNA: TGCAGCGTTGAACCAGGGGGTCGGGTCGCTTTCTTT
J gene: TRBJ1-1
D gene: TRBD1
V gene: TRBV29-1
clone size: .

CDR3 protein: CASSLLKVGSAFFF
CDR3 DNA: TGCGCCAGCAGCCTCCTAAAAGTGGGTTCCGCTTTTTTCTTC
J gene: TRBJ1-2
D gene: .
V gene: TRBV4-1
clone size: .

CDR3 protein: CASYGGSSGVYEQYF
CDR3 DNA: TGCGCCAGCTACGGGGGGTCTAGCGGGGTCTACGAGCAGTACTTC
J gene: TRBJ2-7
D gene: TRBD2
V gene: TRBV5-1
clone size: few

CDR3 protein: CASSLGSGDTDTQYF
CDR3 DNA: TGTGCCAGCAGCTTGGGTAGCGGGGACACAGATACGCAGTATTTT
J gene: TRBJ2-3
D gene: TRBD2
V gene: TRBV5-4
clone size: .

CDR3 protein: CASSLWGRGQPQHF
CDR3 DNA: TGTGCCAGCAGCTTATGGGGGCGCGGTCAGCCCCAGCATTTT
J gene: TRBJ1-5
D gene: .
V gene: TRBV7-9
clone size: .